These 21 T cell receptor beta chains were all obtained from the same sample, sequenced in a study of blood T cell repertoires in COVID-19. Data came from immunoSEQ multiplex PCR; TCRdb stores just in-frame clones and leaves some out. The table lists approximately 200,000 clones, nearly 90% of them singletons. Sequenced input: PBMCs or T cells enriched from blood (not recorded which). The receptors derive from a man aged 25 to 45 who had recovered from COVID-19.

The chain uses TRBV28 and TRBJ1-3, with no clear D. This CDR3 has 15 amino acids. Germline assignment: CDR1 MDHEN and CDR2 SYDVKM. Trimming took off 3 bases at V and 4 bases at J, with 13 bases between the two ends. In DNA, the CDR3 is TGTGCCAGCAGTTTCGCCGGGGTAGCCGGAAACACCATATATTTT. Amino acids: CASSFAGVAGNTIYF. The full variable domain, with the rest looked up from reference TRBV28 and TRBJ1-3, is DVKVTQSSRYLVKRTGEKVFLECVQDMDHENMFWYRQDPGLGLRLIYFSYDVKMKEKGDIPEGYSVSREKKERFSLILESASTNQTSMYLCASSFAGVAGNTIYFGEGSWLTVV.

V gene TRBV30 combines with J gene TRBJ2-7; 9 nucleotides match TRBD1. The CDR3 totals 14 residues. The ends lost 2 bases at V and 4 bases at J; junction bases unmatched: 6. The germline V gene encodes CDR1 GTSNPN and CDR2 SVGIG (reference sequence). The DNA for the CDR3 is TGTGCCTGGAGTCCGGACAGGGGAGGGTACGAGCAGTACTTC. Protein product: CAWSPDRGGYEQYF.

This chain connects TRBV29-1 to TRBJ2-7; 7 nucleotides align to TRBD1. From germline, CDR1 is SQVTM and CDR2 ANQGSEA. This CDR3 is 13 amino acids long. J gave up 5 bases and V 4 bases, and 8 bases lay outside the gene matches. CDR3 loop: CSVATGNWNEQYF. The CDR3 nucleotides read TGCAGCGTTGCGACAGGGAATTGGAACGAGCAGTACTTC.

The gene calls are TRBV7-8 and TRBJ2-2; possibly TRBD2 for D (6 bases). In germline, CDR1 is SGHVS, CDR2 FQNEAQ. The CDR3 has 14 residues. Trimming removed 4 bases from V and 2 bases from J, with 8 bases in between. CDR3 residues: CASSWRDNTGELFF. The CDR3 coding sequence is TGTGCCAGCAGCTGGAGGGACAACACCGGGGAGCTGTTTTTT.

V usage is TRBV19 and J usage is TRBJ2-2; 13 nucleotides line up with TRBD2. From germline, CDR1 is LNHDA and CDR2 SQIVND (reference sequence). J gave up 2 bases and V 8 bases, and 5 bases lay outside the gene matches. CDR3 size: 16 residues. CDR3 residues: CASWTSGSGNTGELFF. The CDR3 nucleotides read TGTGCCAGTTGGACTAGCGGGAGTGGAAACACCGGGGAGCTGTTTTTT.

The V call is TRBV14, the J call TRBJ2-1, with 7 bases aligning to TRBD2. With V trimmed by 1 base and J by 10 bases, 4 bases remained unmatched. The CDR3 has 13 residues. Germline V gene sequence: CDR1 SGHDN, CDR2 FVKESK. CDR3 DNA: TGTGCCAGCAGCCAAGTGGGGGGGTGGGAGCAGTTCTTC. Protein: CASSQVGGWEQFF.

Here the CDR3 DNA reads TGTGCCAGCACGGGGACAGGTTTGAATTCACCCCTCCACTTT. This encodes CASTGTGLNSPLHF. The chain employs TRBV7-2 and TRBJ1-6; 8 bases fit TRBD1. The CDR3 contains 14 residues. CDR1 is SGHTA, CDR2 FQGNSA, per germline. Unmatched junction bases numbered 6, after V lost 7 bases and J lost 7 bases.

J is TRBJ2-7 and V is TRBV5-1; the D is unclear. The CDR3 is 13 residues long. CDR1 is SGHRS and CDR2 is YFSETQ in the germline V gene. Trimming stripped 0 bases from V and 3 bases from J, with 7 bases between. The CDR3 is CASSLEILYEQYF. The DNA for the CDR3 is TGCGCCAGCAGCTTGGAGATACTCTACGAGCAGTACTTC.

The V call is TRBV13, the J call TRBJ2-3, with D hard to call. CDR3 length: 13 residues. Between the trimmed V and J ends, which lost 6 bases and 4 bases, there was a span of 11 bases. Germline V gene sequence: CDR1 PRHDT, CDR2 FYEKMQ (reference sequence). In DNA form, the CDR3 reads TGTGCCAGCAGAGAATCGGGTTCAGATACGCAGTATTTT. It specifies CASRESGSDTQYF. The complete variable domain, with remaining parts taken from reference TRBV13 and TRBJ2-3, reads AAGVIQSPRHLIKEKRETATLKCYPIPRHDTVYWYQQGPGQDPQFLISFYEKMQSDKGSIPDRFSAQQFSDYHSELNMSSLELGDSALYFCASRESGSDTQYFGPGTRLTVL.

The rearrangement uses TRBV7-9 and TRBJ2-1, with 11 bases that match TRBD2. J gave up 4 bases and V 7 bases, and 30 bases lay outside the gene matches. There are 23 residues in the CDR3. Looked up from germline, CDR1 is SEHNR and CDR2 is FQNEAQ (reference sequence). Here the CDR3 reads CASTPPRIHSGTSGEIMYNEQFF. Written as DNA, the CDR3 is TGTGCCAGCACTCCCCCGCGGATCCACTCCGGGACTAGCGGAGAGATTATGTACAATGAGCAGTTCTTC.

The chain joins TRBV28 to TRBJ2-7; D possibly corresponds to TRBD2 (6 bases). This CDR3 comprises 12 residues. The germline gives CDR1 MDHEN, CDR2 SYDVKM. V was clipped by 7 bases and J by 5 bases, with 12 bases between them. CDR3 DNA sequence: TGTGCCAGCACCCTGGGGGGTAACGAGCAGTACTTC. Translating gives CASTLGGNEQYF.

This clone was seen only a few times. V is TRBV3-1 (or the pseudogene TRBV3-2) and J is TRBJ2-1, with 9 bases aligning to TRBD1. This CDR3 region has 14 residues. CDR1 and CDR2 (germline): LGHDT, YNNKEL (reference sequence). With V trimmed by 4 bases and J by 9 bases, 7 bases remained unmatched. CDR3 coding DNA: TGTGCCAGCAGCCTACTAAGACAGGGGGTTGAGCAGTTCTTC. Protein product: CASSLLRQGVEQFF.

The chain employs TRBV11-2 and TRBJ1-6; a possible D gene is TRBD1 (6 bases). V was clipped by 1 base and J by 15 bases, with 16 bases between them. Germline CDR1 reads SGHAT; CDR2 reads FQNNGV. CDR3 length equals 14 residues. CDR3 protein: CASSLASQGGVLHF. The CDR3 region has the DNA TGTGCCAGCAGCTTAGCCTCACAGGGAGGGGTCCTCCACTTT.

This CDR3 is CASSLGLAGGTIQSYEQYF. CDR3 nucleotides: TGCGCCAGCAGCTTGGGACTAGCGGGAGGCACCATCCAGTCCTACGAGCAGTACTTC. The chain couples TRBV5-1 to TRBJ2-7, with 13 bases fitting TRBD2. CDR1 is SGHRS, CDR2 YFSETQ, per germline. This CDR3 contains 19 residues. J gave up 1 base and V 0 bases, and 10 bases lay outside the gene matches.

This CDR3 reads CASSYDGGISEQYF. For the CDR3, the DNA is TGTGCCAGCAGCTACGATGGGGGGATTAGCGAGCAGTACTTC. The rearrangement joins TRBV3-1 (or the pseudogene TRBV3-2) to TRBJ2-7, with D possibly being TRBD2 (6 bases). Trimming shortened V by 5 bases and J by 6 bases, and 17 bases separated the two germline ends. Germline V CDR1 and CDR2: LGHDT, YNNKEL (reference sequence). There are 14 residues in the CDR3.

The table lists this clone with a count of one. The rearrangement joins TRBV28 to TRBJ2-3; 7 bases match TRBD1. The CDR3 has 16 amino acids. Germline V gene lookup returns CDR1 MDHEN and CDR2 SYDVKM. The V and J ends lost 6 bases and 4 bases, in that order; junction bases with no gene match: 13. The CDR3 reads CASSLFTGELPDTQYF. Written as DNA, the CDR3 is TGTGCCAGCAGCTTGTTCACAGGGGAACTCCCAGATACGCAGTATTTT.

The chain has TRBV18 and TRBJ2-1; TRBD2 matches at 10 bases. The germline V gene encodes CDR1 KGHSH and CDR2 LQKENI. The CDR3 covers 15 residues. V lost 5 bases, J lost 2 bases, and 3 bases stayed unmatched. The CDR3 is CASSTSGRAYNEQFF. In DNA form, the CDR3 reads TGTGCCAGCTCAACCAGCGGGAGGGCCTACAATGAGCAGTTCTTC.

The chain employs TRBV7-9 and TRBJ2-1, with TRBD2 matching over 8 bases. This CDR3 has 16 residues. Looked up from germline, CDR1 is SEHNR and CDR2 is FQNEAQ (reference sequence). After removal of 6 bases from V and 9 bases from J, the junction contained 16 bases not matched to a gene. CDR3 DNA: TGTGCCAGCAGTAGTAGAGAAGCGGGAGAGGACGTTGAGCAGTTCTTC. It specifies CASSSREAGEDVEQFF.

This clone was observed a single time. The chain combines TRBV5-6 with TRBJ2-7; D unclear. V lost 0 bases and J lost 4, with 11 bases in between. This CDR3 spans 14 amino acids. Germline CDR1 and CDR2: SGHDT and YYEEEE. Here the CDR3 reads CASSLGTGMYEQYF. The CDR3 DNA is TGTGCCAGCAGCTTGGGAACGGGTATGTACGAGCAGTACTTC.

Concerning this clone: In the same sample, other DNA sequences code for this CDR3. This chain's CDR3 is CASSLRPGGDYGYTF. The CDR3 region has the DNA TGTGCCAGCAGCTTAAGACCCGGGGGAGACTATGGCTACACCTTC. The chain is built from TRBV7-3 and TRBJ1-2, with D possibly being TRBD1 (5 bases). V lost 1 base and J lost 3, with 12 bases in between. This CDR3 spans 15 amino acids. From germline, CDR1 is SGHTA and CDR2 FQGTGA. The full variable domain, in which reference TRBV7-3 and TRBJ1-2 provide the parts outside the CDR3, is GAGVSQTPSNKVTEKGKYVELRCDPISGHTALYWYRQSLGQGPEFLIYFQGTGAADDSGLPNDRFFAVRPEGSVSTLKIQRTERGDSAVYLCASSLRPGGDYGYTFGSGTRLTVV.

This clone was found once. The chain recombines TRBV19 with TRBJ2-7; TRBD1 is a possible D gene (7 bases). The CDR3 spans 14 residues. V was clipped by 2 bases and J by 2 bases, with 10 bases between them. From germline, CDR1 is LNHDA and CDR2 SQIVND (reference sequence). CDR3 amino acids: CASSIQGGPYEQYF. DNA of the CDR3: TGTGCCAGTAGTATACAGGGGGGTCCCTACGAGCAGTACTTC.